This T cell receptor (beta chain) was profiled in a study of beta chain features in type 1 diabetes listed by TCRdb under 2018. Regarding the complete study: Patients and healthy donors did not differ in mean age, gender distribution, total cell number or subset yield. A total of about 100,000,000 sorted cells were examined across all samples, and RNA yield correlated strongly with the number of cells per subset. The study compared the TCRB repertoires of sorted circulating CD4+ T cell subsets in recently diagnosed type 1 diabetes patients with those in matched healthy donors. Whereas all 30 or so donors provided naive and central memory subsets, regulatory and stem cell-like memory subsets were isolated from just 8 patients and roughly 8 healthy donors. Overall results and qualifications from the work: Type 1 diabetes patients showed a moderate but significant shortening of TCRB CDR3 length in all four CD4+ subsets. Shorter templates might be favored by PCR, yet because patient and control samples were amplified and corrected together, any such skew would affect both groups equally. Naive, central memory and regulatory TCRB repertoires appeared to be more alike among patients than among healthy donors. Sequencing cDNA rather than genomic DNA could over-represent highly expressing activated cells, although activation and CD3 levels did not differ between groups. Fewer insertions and more nucleotide deletions at VDJ recombination sites were observed in patients with type 1 diabetes, implying thymic rearrangement abnormalities. Because small numbers of individuals were included in the HLA sub-analyses, any influence of HLA type on TCRB rearrangement was left unresolved.

Measured from the cysteine to the phenylalanine, the CDR3 is 12 residues long. Of all the DNA, just the CDR3 is kept, 36 bases in frame from base 1. Taken from the germline V gene (reference sequence), the CDR1 and CDR2 loops are MNHEY and SMNVEV. V is clipped by 6 bases and J by 2 bases, and the sequence between their germline boundaries is 5 bases long. Points on this clone: Its specific antigen is unknown. The input lacks base qualities; no much larger clone sits a single base away.

The entire amount of isolated RNA was reverse transcribed using the High Capacity cDNA Reverse Transcription Kit, so the sequenced TCRB transcripts were expressed ones. Naive, central memory and regulatory T cell samples underwent deep immunoSEQ sequencing, averaging around 3.9 million total reads per sample. After sorted cells were lysed in RLT buffer, RNA was extracted with DNase-treated RNeasy Micro or Mini kits, with the choice depending on cell number. To prevent cross-contamination, every cell subset was processed on its own, while patient and healthy donor samples were processed together. The immunoSEQ multiplex PCR was used to amplify TCRB sequences from cDNA, generating 87-bp fragments that spanned the CDR3 region. The amplicons were sequenced using the Illumina HiSeq platform. Per the original workflow: Synthetic template baselines were used to correct PCR bias computationally, reads within Hamming distance 2 were collapsed, and singletons that could not be merged were discarded. Reads were aligned against IMGT to assign V, D and J genes, CDR3 length and insertions or deletions at six rearrangement sites. Within each subset, clonotype counts were normalized to sorted cell number, and only after that were true diversity and Gini coefficients computed with the tcR R package. Repertoire sharing was quantified using the overlap coefficient calculated on TCRB nucleotide sequences. As a proxy for the pre-selection repertoire, out-of-frame TCRB sequences from naive cells were analyzed. What TCRdb holds here is the immuneACCESS table cut down to in-frame rearrangements. Part of the clones is not present; checked against another copy, under half of the missing clones reflect an unresolved V gene, and the others are unexplained. The D gene and trimming were derived from the DNA, and the V and J assignments and clone size from that table. The table for this sample lists roughly 450,000 clones; approximately 15% of them were counted only once. The ten largest clones capture roughly 0.036% of the sample.

From each donor, a single peripheral blood sample of about 110 mL on average was drawn into heparinised tubes. A BD FACSAria II was used to sort naive, central memory, regulatory and stem cell-like memory CD4+ T cells with a panel that included CD45RO, CCR7, CD25, CD127, CD95 and CD27. All sorted populations exceeded 95% purity. Right away, PBMCs were isolated by Lymphoprep density gradient centrifugation and were stained directly, with no culture step. Samples were stained and sorted in pairs, with one healthy donor and one patient per experiment, so that batch effects were minimized. Sequencing was done on a sample of naive CD4+ T cells from blood. The cell subset or site label on this specimen signifies: true naive CD4+ T cells. The rearrangement joined TRBV27 to TRBJ1-5, with the identity of the D gene unclear. The sequence derives from a man aged 30-40 years in good health. The CDR3 has the sequence CASRFGNQPQHF. In nucleotide form, the sequence is TGTGCCAGCAGATTCGGCAATCAGCCCCAGCATTTT.